This T cell receptor (beta chain) appears in the sequencing data of a study of human thymus T cells. Sequencing was performed with immunoSEQ multiplex PCR; in TCRdb, only in-frame clones are kept and a portion is missing. The sample consists of 45,000 to 50,000 clones, around 95% of them appearing once. Deletions cut 2 bases from V and 2 bases from J, with 13 bases between. This CDR3 is 15 amino acids long. In germline, CDR1 is LGHNA, CDR2 YSLEER. The V call is TRBV4-3, the J call TRBJ2-7; D might be TRBD2 (5 bases). The origin of this receptor is a girl in the first two years of life with a congenital heart defect but otherwise immunologically healthy. The sample was blood. The chain's CDR3 is CASSQLRTGTYEQYF. In DNA, the CDR3 is TGCGCCAGCAGCCAACTTAGGACTGGTACCTACGAGCAGTACTTC.